Presented here are 23 T cell receptor beta chains from one specimen sequenced in a study of cytomegalovirus exposure and HLA in healthy donors. The PCR made use of 60 Vbeta and 13 Jbeta primers. Assay: immunoSEQ multiplex PCR; the TCRdb copy retains only in-frame clones and omits some. This table holds approximately 220,000 clones, about 75% found once. The sequencing sample was made of PBMCs. These TCRs come from a man younger than 35 in good health and CMV-seronegative.

This clone was picked up a small number of times. The gene calls are TRBV11-2 and TRBJ2-7; tentative D call: TRBD1 (5 bases). The CDR3 contains 13 residues. Germline V gene sequence: CDR1 SGHAT, CDR2 FQNNGV. Deletions cut 4 bases from V and 2 bases from J, with 9 bases between. CDR3 sequence (DNA): TGTGCCAGCAGCTGGGGCATTACCTACGAGCAGTACTTC. Its translation: CASSWGITYEQYF.

V usage is TRBV6-5 and J usage is TRBJ2-7, with 7 bases fitting TRBD1. The CDR3 totals 15 residues. The J segment lost 4 bases and the V segment lost 0 bases, leaving 6 bases of the junction unmatched. Per germline, CDR1 MNHEY and CDR2 SVGAGI. The CDR3 coding sequence is TGTGCCAGCAGTTACTCTGTGACAGGGTCATACGAGCAGTACTTC. It yields the protein CASSYSVTGSYEQYF.

The chain carries TRBV7-9 and TRBJ2-6; 7 bases map to TRBD1. The CDR3 totals 17 residues. V trimming: 5 bases; J trimming: 0 bases; junction bases outside the gene matches: 7. CDR1 is SEHNR, CDR2 FQNEAQ, per germline (reference sequence). The CDR3 is CASSAPGQLSGANVLTF. CDR3 coding DNA: TGTGCCAGCAGCGCACCGGGACAGCTCTCTGGGGCCAACGTCCTGACTTTC. The entire variable domain, with the rest obtained from reference TRBV7-9 and TRBJ2-6, is as follows: DTGVSQNPRHKITKRGQNVTFRCDPISEHNRLYWYRQTLGQGPEFLTYFQNEAQLEKSRLLSDRFSAERPKGSFSTLEIQRTEQGDSAMYLCASSAPGQLSGANVLTFGAGSRLTVL.

This clone showed up just once. The genes are TRBV6-6 and TRBJ1-1; D gene uncertain. CDR1 and CDR2 (germline): MNHNY, SVGAGI (reference sequence). The CDR3 sequence is 14 residues long. V was cut by 0 bases and J by 8 bases, with 13 bases left in between. CDR3 bases: TGTGCCAGCAGTTACTCGAAGGCGGGATGGGAAGCTTTCTTT. It codes for CASSYSKAGWEAFF.

The DNA for the CDR3 is TGTGCCAGCAGTTCTTGGACAGGGCAACTGGGCGAGCAGTACTTC. Its protein product is CASSSWTGQLGEQYF. The chain recombines TRBV27 with TRBJ2-7; 8 positions match TRBD1. The V and J ends lost 4 bases and 6 bases, in that order; junction bases with no gene match: 11. Per the germline V gene, CDR1 is MNHEY and CDR2 is SMNVEV (reference sequence). The CDR3 covers 15 residues.

The rearrangement links TRBV13 to TRBJ1-2; a possible D gene is TRBD1 (6 bases). Per germline, CDR1 PRHDT and CDR2 FYEKMQ (reference sequence). The V gene lost 5 bases and the J gene lost 4 bases, with 20 bases spanning the gap. This CDR3 has 16 residues. CDR3 DNA: TGTGCCAGCAGCGCCCAGGGAGGGACACAGATCTATGGCTACACCTTC. Amino acid sequence: CASSAQGGTQIYGYTF.

The CDR3 is CASTIPGQGGPEQYF. The CDR3 DNA reads as TGTGCCAGCACCATCCCGGGACAGGGGGGCCCCGAGCAGTACTTC. The chain employs TRBV25-1 and TRBJ2-5; 11 bases are a match to TRBD1. The DNA end lines up better with TRBJ2-7; the J call may be wrong. The CDR3 runs to 15 residues. Germline CDR1 MGHDK, CDR2 SYGVNS.

The rearrangement joins TRBV19 to TRBJ1-1; tentative D call: TRBD1 (5 bases). Trimming cost V 7 bases and J 1 base, with 16 bases left between them. CDR3 length: 15 amino acids. Germline values: CDR1 LNHDA, CDR2 SQIVND (reference sequence). The CDR3, as DNA: TGTGCCAGTACCCTCTGGGGGGTCGGGAACACTGAAGCTTTCTTT. Protein product: CASTLWGVGNTEAFF.

This clone was detected only once. The chain couples TRBV9 to TRBJ2-7; possibly TRBD2 for D (5 bases). V was trimmed by 0 bases and J by 3 bases, leaving 16 bases between them. The CDR3 spans 16 residues. From germline, CDR1 is SGDLS and CDR2 YYNGEE. In DNA form, the CDR3 reads TGTGCCAGCAGCGTAGCACCTAGCCGATTTAGCTACGAGCAGTACTTC. Translated, it gives CASSVAPSRFSYEQYF. The variable domain in full, with the rest retrieved from reference TRBV9 and TRBJ2-7, is DSGVTQTPKHLITATGQRVTLRCSPRSGDLSVYWYQQSLDQGLQFLIQYYNGEERAKGNILERFSAQQFPDLHSELNLSSLELGDSALYFCASSVAPSRFSYEQYFGPGTRLTVT.

This chain uses TRBV27 with TRBJ2-7; 11 positions match TRBD2. With V trimmed by 0 bases and J by 3 bases, 1 base remained unmatched. This CDR3 has 15 residues. CDR1 is MNHEY and CDR2 is SMNVEV in the germline V gene (reference sequence). The CDR3 reads CASSLSLAGVYEQYF. In DNA form, the CDR3 reads TGTGCCAGCAGTTTATCACTAGCGGGAGTCTACGAGCAGTACTTC.

The CDR3 region is CASSQGLSRQGDTGELFF. In DNA form, the CDR3 reads TGTGCCAGCAGCCAAGGATTAAGTCGACAGGGAGACACCGGGGAGCTGTTTTTT. V is TRBV4-2 and J is TRBJ2-2; the match to TRBD1 covers 7 bases. J was trimmed by 3 bases and V by 1 base; bases with no gene match: 11. The CDR3 spans 18 residues. CDR1 LGHNA and CDR2 YNFKEQ come from the germline V gene.

This clone was seen only once. The gene calls are TRBV7-7 and TRBJ1-4; TRBD1 matches at 7 bases. CDR3 length: 12 residues. The germline V gene has CDR1 SSHAT and CDR2 FNYEAQ (reference sequence). For the CDR3, the DNA is TGTGCTGCGACAGGGAAGAATGAAAAACTGTTTTTT. This codes for CAATGKNEKLFF.

With respect to this clone: The junction shows a germline mismatch at one end, possibly a read error. At the DNA level, this CDR3 is encoded by other sequences in the same sample as well. The V gene is TRBV5-6, the J gene TRBJ1-4; TRBD1 might be the D (6 bases). Germline values: CDR1 SGHDT, CDR2 YYEEEE. This CDR3 spans 16 amino acids. CDR3 sequence reads: CASSLDQGTSNEKLFF. In nucleotides, the CDR3 is TGTGCCAGCAGCTTGGATCAGGGGACGTCTAATGAAAAACTATTTTTT.

The CDR3, as DNA: TGCGCCAGCATAAGACAGTTGAACACTGAAGCTTTCTTT. It encodes CASIRQLNTEAFF. This chain uses TRBV10-2 with TRBJ1-1, with D maybe TRBD1 (5 bases). In germline, CDR1 is WSHSY, CDR2 SAAADI. V lost 7 bases, J lost 0 bases, and 9 bases lay in between. There are 13 residues in the CDR3.

The chain carries TRBV6-5 and TRBJ2-4; D might be TRBD2 (6 bases). CDR1 and CDR2 from the germline V gene are MNHEY and SVGAGI. This CDR3 is 15 amino acids long. V shed 7 bases and J shed 6 bases, with 19 bases lying between them. CDR3 in amino acids: CASTATAPEGNIQYF. The CDR3 bases are TGTGCCAGCACCGCTACGGCCCCGGAGGGAAACATTCAGTACTTC.

V is TRBV10-3 and J is TRBJ2-7; TRBD2 matches at 14 bases. The ends lost 10 bases at V and 3 bases at J; junction bases unmatched: 8. Germline V gene sequence: CDR1 ENHRY, CDR2 SYGVKD. The CDR3 spans 15 residues. The DNA for the CDR3 is TGTGCCACCAAACAGGGACTAGCGGGGGTCTACGAGCAGTACTTC. Translated: CATKQGLAGVYEQYF.

The CDR3 loop reads CSVVGQWSSYEQYF. As DNA, the CDR3 is TGCAGCGTTGTGGGACAGTGGAGCTCCTACGAGCAGTACTTC. The chain carries TRBV29-1 and TRBJ2-7; 7 nucleotides line up with TRBD1. Germline lookup yields CDR1 SQVTM and CDR2 ANQGSEA. The length of the CDR3 is 14 residues. The junction had 6 bases not matched to a gene; V was cut back by 4 bases and J by 0 bases.

The genes are TRBV15 and TRBJ2-2, with 10 bases lining up with TRBD1. Unmatched junction bases numbered 3, after V lost 5 bases and J lost 3 bases. Germline V lookup: CDR1 LNHNV, CDR2 YYDKDF (reference sequence). The CDR3 totals 15 residues. Here the CDR3 DNA reads TGTGCCACCAGCGCGGGACAGGGGTACACCGGGGAGCTGTTTTTT. It codes for CATSAGQGYTGELFF.

The rearrangement uses TRBV27 and TRBJ2-3; TRBD2 might be the D (5 bases). Germline values: CDR1 MNHEY, CDR2 SMNVEV (reference sequence). V lost 3 bases and J 4 bases, leaving 14 bases between the germline ends. There are 15 residues in the CDR3. The CDR3 DNA reads as TGTGCCAGCAGTTTTAAGTTAGGAGGCTCAGATACGCAGTATTTT. Protein product: CASSFKLGGSDTQYF.

A remark on this clone: The same CDR3 is also encoded by other DNA sequences in this sample. The chain joins TRBV18 to TRBJ1-2; 7 nucleotides match TRBD1. The CDR3 is 13 residues long. J was trimmed by 3 bases and V by 3 bases; bases with no gene match: 1. Germline CDR1 is KGHSH and CDR2 is LQKENI. The chain's CDR3 is CASSPGTDYGYTF. Written as DNA, the CDR3 is TGTGCCAGCTCACCCGGGACAGACTATGGCTACACCTTC.

The rearrangement joins TRBV4-1 to TRBJ2-2, with 11 bases matching TRBD2. J gave up 7 bases and V 2 bases, and 15 bases lay outside the gene matches. This CDR3 is 19 amino acids long. Germline V gives CDR1 MGHRA, CDR2 YSYEKL. CDR3 protein: CASSQTGSATSGNDGELFF. DNA of the CDR3: TGCGCCAGCAGCCAAACCGGCTCGGCGACTAGCGGGAATGACGGGGAGCTGTTTTTT.

This clone was found once. V is TRBV9 and J is TRBJ2-3; D is unresolved. Germline CDR1 reads SGDLS; CDR2 reads YYNGEE. The CDR3 runs 13 residues. The V and J ends lost 0 bases and 3 bases respectively, with 5 bases between them. CDR3 in amino acids: CASSVERTDTQYF. CDR3 coding DNA: TGTGCCAGCAGCGTAGAGAGGACAGATACGCAGTATTTT.

V usage is TRBV18 and J usage is TRBJ1-1, with TRBD1 as a possible D gene (5 bases). V dropped 1 base and J dropped 6 bases, with 12 bases sitting between them. The germline CDR1 and CDR2 sequences are KGHSH and LQKENI. There are 14 residues in the CDR3. The CDR3, as DNA: TGTGCCAGCTCACCACAGGCCAGGGTGCCTGAAGCTTTCTTT. Its translation: CASSPQARVPEAFF.